This TCR beta chain was sequenced for a study of cytomegalovirus exposure and HLA in healthy donors. Notes on the study in general: Sequencing depth across donors, presence/absence analyses assumed, was roughly uniform. Per a prior analysis, the majority of TCR beta V segments were productive roughly 87% or roughly 30% of the time. A missense DCLRE1C variant was associated with V- and J-gene trimming of TCR beta chains in a later analysis, and an independent cohort replicated the association. It was only CMV serostatus that was available as immune exposure information.

This PCR relied on a set of 60 Vbeta primers and 13 Jbeta primers. This table comes from immunoSEQ multiplex PCR, and its TCRdb copy is limited to in-frame clones, with some not included. The profile covers fewer than 25,000 clones, with less than 85% appearing a single time and around a fifth taken by the ten largest. Concerning this clone: Its antigen is not identified.

This CDR3 is 14 amino acids long. Germline lookup yields CDR1 SNHLY and CDR2 FYNNEI. The trim removed 6 bases at V and 4 bases at J, leaving 5 bases unmatched. Sequenced sample: PBMCs. This chain uses TRBV2 with TRBJ2-3; 9 bases line up with TRBD1. The TCR comes from a human donor in good health. CDR3 protein: CASSGTGSPDTQYF. CDR3 coding DNA: TGTGCCAGCAGCGGGACAGGGAGCCCAGATACGCAGTATTTT.